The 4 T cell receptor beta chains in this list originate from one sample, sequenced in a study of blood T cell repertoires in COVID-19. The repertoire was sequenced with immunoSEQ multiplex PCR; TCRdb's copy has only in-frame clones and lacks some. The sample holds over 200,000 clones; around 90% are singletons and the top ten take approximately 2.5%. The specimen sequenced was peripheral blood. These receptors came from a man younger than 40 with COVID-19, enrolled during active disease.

The CDR3 here is CASSASGQISYNEQFF. CDR3 in DNA: TGTGCCAGCAGTGCCTCGGGACAGATCTCCTACAATGAGCAGTTCTTC. V usage is TRBV6-1 and J usage is TRBJ2-1; 7 bases match TRBD1. CDR3 length equals 16 residues. Per the germline V gene, CDR1 is MNHNS and CDR2 is SASEGT. Trimming cost V 4 bases and J 0 bases; bases outside gene matches: 6.

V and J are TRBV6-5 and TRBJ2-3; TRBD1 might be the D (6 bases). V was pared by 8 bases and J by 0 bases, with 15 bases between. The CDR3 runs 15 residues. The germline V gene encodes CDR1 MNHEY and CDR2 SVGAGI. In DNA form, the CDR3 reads TGTGCCAGCTTGGACAGCCTTACTAGCACAGATACGCAGTATTTT. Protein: CASLDSLTSTDTQYF.

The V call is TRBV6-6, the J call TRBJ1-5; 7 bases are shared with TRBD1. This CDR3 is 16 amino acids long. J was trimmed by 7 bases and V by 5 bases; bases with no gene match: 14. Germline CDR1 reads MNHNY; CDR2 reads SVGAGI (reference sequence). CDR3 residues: CASSPPPGTVAQPQHF. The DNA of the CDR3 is TGTGCCAGCAGTCCCCCCCCCGGGACAGTGGCGCAGCCCCAGCATTTT.

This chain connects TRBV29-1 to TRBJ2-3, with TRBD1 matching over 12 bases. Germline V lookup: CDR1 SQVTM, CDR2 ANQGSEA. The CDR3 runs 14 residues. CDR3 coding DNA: TGCACCATCCGGGACAGGGGGCCGACAGATACGCAGTATTTT. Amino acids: CTIRDRGPTDTQYF.